This passage covers 29 T cell receptor beta chains from one sample sequenced in a study of beta chain features in type 1 diabetes listed by TCRdb under 2018. General study outcomes and caveats: A moderate but significant shortening of TCRB CDR3 length was observed in type 1 diabetes patients in all four CD4+ subsets.

Their cognate antigens are unknown. Library preparation employed the immunoSEQ multiplex PCR assay. The entire amount of isolated RNA was reverse transcribed using the High Capacity cDNA Reverse Transcription Kit, so the sequenced TCRB transcripts were expressed ones. As stored in TCRdb, this immuneACCESS dataset retains in-frame rearrangements with V and J assigned. A fraction of the clones does not appear; measured against another copy, unresolved V genes explain less than half of the discrepancy, and the remainder lacks a known reason. In this sample the table shows some 330,000 clones, 10% to 15% of which occur a single time. The biggest ten clones account for around 0.0099% of the sample. Sequenced material: naive CD4+ T cells from blood. This specimen's cell subset or site label, interpreted: true naive CD4+ T cells. The origin of the receptors is a woman younger than 35 with type 1 diabetes.

This clone occurred a few times. The chain recombines TRBV27 with TRBJ2-7; D uncertain. V gave up 3 bases and J gave up 2 bases, with 8 bases separating them. This CDR3 comprises 13 residues. In germline, CDR1 is MNHEY, CDR2 SMNVEV (reference sequence). CDR3 nucleotides: TGTGCCAGCAGTTTCACTTCCGCCTACGAGCAGTACTTC. Translated: CASSFTSAYEQYF.

The table lists this clone with a few counts. The gene calls are TRBV2 and TRBJ2-7, with D unclear. The length of the CDR3 is 14 residues. V was pared by 6 bases and J by 2 bases, with 14 bases between. Germline loops: CDR1 SNHLY, CDR2 FYNNEI. The CDR3 bases are TGTGCCAGCAGCCCGCTTCGCGGAACCTACGAGCAGTACTTC. The encoded protein is CASSPLRGTYEQYF.

The table lists this clone with a few counts. Other DNA sequences from this sample encode an identical CDR3 as well. The chain carries TRBV6-6 and TRBJ1-1; 9 nucleotides match TRBD1. The CDR3 extends over 14 amino acids. The ends lost 4 bases at V and 4 bases at J; junction bases unmatched: 4. From germline, CDR1 is MNHNY and CDR2 SVGAGI (reference sequence). CDR3: CASSSGQGGTEAFF. CDR3 sequence (DNA): TGTGCCAGCAGTTCGGGACAGGGCGGCACTGAAGCTTTCTTT.

This clone has a handful of counts. This chain joins TRBV30 and TRBJ1-1, with TRBD1 matching over 8 bases. With V trimmed by 4 bases and J by 2 bases, 9 bases remained unmatched. The CDR3 covers 15 residues. Germline lookup yields CDR1 GTSNPN and CDR2 SVGIG (reference sequence). Here the CDR3 reads CAWKAGGLLNTEAFF. The CDR3 DNA reads TGTGCCTGGAAGGCAGGGGGCCTGTTAAACACTGAAGCTTTCTTT.

The chain is built from TRBV7-2 and TRBJ2-5, with D tentatively TRBD1 (6 bases). Trimming shortened V by 5 bases and J by 1 base, and 14 bases separated the two germline ends. Per the germline V gene, CDR1 is SGHTA and CDR2 is FQGNSA. This CDR3 spans 15 amino acids. The CDR3 DNA sequence: TGTGCCAGCAGCCGGCCCTCAGGGGCCCAAGAGACCCAGTACTTC. Translated, it gives CASSRPSGAQETQYF.

In its sample, this clone was seen a few times. This chain connects TRBV30 to TRBJ2-2; 7 bases line up with TRBD2. V trimming: 3 bases; J trimming: 5 bases; junction bases outside the gene matches: 6. Germline CDR1 GTSNPN, CDR2 SVGIG (reference sequence). The CDR3 is 14 residues long. This CDR3 reads CAWRGRVLTGELFF. Here the CDR3 DNA reads TGTGCCTGGAGAGGGAGGGTGTTAACCGGGGAGCTGTTTTTT.

V usage is TRBV7-8 and J usage is TRBJ1-1; D unclear. CDR1 and CDR2 from the germline V gene are SGHVS and FQNEAQ. The CDR3 runs 14 residues. The V end was cut by 4 bases, the J end by 1 base, with 10 bases between. The CDR3 DNA sequence: TGTGCCAGCAGCTCTTCTCTAGGGAACACTGAAGCTTTCTTT. Protein product: CASSSSLGNTEAFF.

In its sample, this clone was seen once. The genes are TRBV5-1 and TRBJ2-7; possibly TRBD1 for D (7 bases). The germline V gene encodes CDR1 SGHRS and CDR2 YFSETQ. The CDR3 consists of 15 residues. Trimming shortened V by 2 bases and J by 3 bases, and 15 bases separated the two germline ends. CDR3 DNA sequence: TGCGCCAGCAGCTTTTTCGACAGGGACTTCTACGAGCAGTACTTC. This encodes CASSFFDRDFYEQYF. The full variable domain, in which reference TRBV5-1 and TRBJ2-7 provide the parts outside the CDR3, is KAGVTQTPRYLIKTRGQQVTLSCSPISGHRSVSWYQQTPGQGLQFLFEYFSETQRNKGNFPGRFSGRQFSNSRSEMNVSTLELGDSALYLCASSFFDRDFYEQYFGPGTRLTVT.

This clone was detected a few times. DNA for the CDR3: TGTGCCAGCACCTTCAGGGGACGAGATACGCAGTATTTT. Encoded protein: CASTFRGRDTQYF. This chain joins TRBV6-6 and TRBJ2-3, with a tentative D call TRBD1 (6 bases). Germline assignment: CDR1 MNHNY and CDR2 SVGAGI (reference sequence). The CDR3 sequence is 13 residues long. Deletions cut 7 bases from V and 5 bases from J, with 13 bases between.

This clone turned up a few times. The chain combines TRBV13 with TRBJ1-2; the D gene is possibly TRBD1 (5 bases). Per germline, CDR1 PRHDT and CDR2 FYEKMQ (reference sequence). V shed 0 bases and J shed 4 bases, with 6 bases lying between them. This CDR3 comprises 13 residues. CDR3 nucleotides: TGTGCCAGCAGCTTAGGACAGGTCTATGGCTACACCTTC. Encoded protein: CASSLGQVYGYTF.

In DNA form, the CDR3 reads TGTGCCAGCAGCTCGCGGATTTACGAGCAGTACTTC. Amino acids: CASSSRIYEQYF. The chain links TRBV5-6 to TRBJ2-7; D ambiguous. Trimming stripped 3 bases from V and 4 bases from J, with 8 bases between. Germline CDR1 reads SGHDT; CDR2 reads YYEEEE. The CDR3 has 12 residues.

This clone showed up just a few times. The chain uses TRBV7-2 and TRBJ1-1, with D tentatively TRBD1 (5 bases). CDR3 length equals 16 residues. Germline V gene data show CDR1 as SGHTA and CDR2 as FQGNSA. V lost 11 bases and J lost 1, with 23 bases in between. The CDR3 DNA reads TGTGCCTGCCATCACGGGTTAGGGGTCCAGAACACTGAAGCTTTCTTT. This encodes CACHHGLGVQNTEAFF.

This clone was counted only a few times. This chain joins TRBV7-9 and TRBJ1-2; 9 bases are a match to TRBD1. There are 14 residues in the CDR3. V lost 5 bases to trimming and J lost 7 bases; unmatched junction nucleotides: 8. CDR1 is SEHNR and CDR2 is FQNEAQ in the germline V gene (reference sequence). The chain's CDR3 is CASSAAQGASGYTF. In nucleotides, the CDR3 is TGTGCCAGCAGCGCCGCACAGGGGGCGAGTGGCTACACCTTC.

V and J are TRBV7-6 and TRBJ2-7; TRBD2 agrees at 8 bases. CDR3 length: 14 residues. Germline CDR1 is SGHVS and CDR2 is FNYEAQ. The ends lost 5 bases at V and 3 bases at J; junction bases unmatched: 6. CDR3 amino acids: CASSLGLAGYEQYF. CDR3 DNA: TGTGCCAGCAGCCTAGGGCTAGCGGGCTACGAGCAGTACTTC.

There are a few counts of this clone. CDR3 bases: TGTGCCAGCAGCTTGTTGACAACCCGGTATGGCTACACCTTC. Its translation: CASSLLTTRYGYTF. J is TRBJ1-2 and V is TRBV5-4; D is ambiguous. Germline V CDR1 and CDR2: SGHNT, YYREEE (reference sequence). The CDR3 runs to 14 residues. V lost 1 base to trimming and J lost 5 bases, with 12 bases between them.

This clone has a handful of counts. The gene calls are TRBV19 and TRBJ1-1; D gene ambiguous. This CDR3 comprises 11 residues. The V end was cut by 8 bases, the J end by 0 bases, with 4 bases between. The V gene's germline CDR1 is LNHDA and CDR2 SQIVND (reference sequence). CDR3 amino acids: CASQMNTEAFF. CDR3 in DNA: TGTGCCAGTCAAATGAACACTGAAGCTTTCTTT.

This clone was observed a handful of times. In DNA, the CDR3 is TGCGCCAGCAGCTTTCGTCCTTCCGAGGTAGTTGCTTTCTTT. Translation gives CASSFRPSEVVAFF. The chain carries TRBV5-1 and TRBJ1-1; no clear D. V lost 2 bases and J lost 11, with 19 bases in between. Germline-derived CDR1 and CDR2 are SGHRS and YFSETQ. The CDR3 contains 14 residues. Supplemented by reference TRBV5-1 and TRBJ1-1, the full variable domain reads KAGVTQTPRYLIKTRGQQVTLSCSPISGHRSVSWYQQTPGQGLQFLFEYFSETQRNKGNFPGRFSGRQFSNSRSEMNVSTLELGDSALYLCASSFRPSEVVAFFGQGTRLTVV.

This clone was detected only a few times. The rearrangement joins TRBV21-1 to TRBJ2-5; TRBD1 is the table's D call and was not checked against the DNA. TRBV21-1 has pseudogene status. This CDR3 region has 15 residues. The CDR3 here is CASSKGGDREGTQYF. The CDR3 region has the DNA TGTGCCAGCAGCAAAGGGGGGGACAGGGAAGGGACCCAGTACTTC.

This clone has more than one count but fewer than ten. This sequence joins TRBV7-9 and TRBJ1-1, with a possible D match to TRBD1 (5 bases). V lost 0 bases and J lost 1, with 6 bases in between. The CDR3 is 14 residues long. CDR1 and CDR2 (germline): SEHNR, FQNEAQ (reference sequence). CDR3 region: CASSLAGANTEAFF. Written as DNA, the CDR3 is TGTGCCAGCAGCTTAGCTGGGGCGAACACTGAAGCTTTCTTT.

The rearrangement links TRBV7-3 to TRBJ1-1, with TRBD1 as a possible D gene (5 bases). The CDR3 loop spans 13 amino acids. In germline, CDR1 is SGHTA, CDR2 FQGTGA. Trimming left V 5 bases short and J 0 bases short, with 7 bases between. CDR3 in amino acids: CASSPTVNTEAFF. The DNA of the CDR3 is TGTGCCAGCAGCCCGACAGTGAACACTGAAGCTTTCTTT.

The rearrangement joins TRBV30 to TRBJ1-3; no reliable D call. Germline V CDR1 and CDR2: GTSNPN, SVGIG (reference sequence). The CDR3 contains 13 residues. V gave up 6 bases and J gave up 3 bases, with 12 bases separating them. CDR3 amino acids: CACASSSGNTIYF. CDR3 sequence (DNA): TGTGCCTGCGCCTCGTCCAGTGGAAACACCATATATTTT.

The genes are TRBV12-5 and TRBJ2-3; D is undetermined. This CDR3 has 13 residues. V was trimmed by 2 bases and J by 2 bases, leaving 5 bases between them. CDR1 and CDR2 from the germline V gene are LGHNT and FRNRAP. The CDR3 nucleotides are TGTGCTAGTGGTTTGACCTACACAGATACGCAGTATTTT. It is translated as CASGLTYTDTQYF.

The chain employs TRBV18 and TRBJ1-2; perhaps TRBD1 as D (5 bases). The CDR3 runs to 14 residues. Germline CDR1 KGHSH, CDR2 LQKENI. V lost 5 bases, J lost 3 bases, and 13 bases lay in between. In DNA, the CDR3 is TGTGCCAGCTCATCAACAGGCCTAGACTATGGCTACACCTTC. Its protein is CASSSTGLDYGYTF.

V and J are TRBV5-1 and TRBJ1-2; D gene unclear. The CDR3 has 14 amino acids. Germline CDR1 is SGHRS and CDR2 is YFSETQ. V shed 8 bases and J shed 5 bases, with 19 bases lying between them. The CDR3 loop is CASRGEVRNYGYTF. The DNA of the CDR3 is TGCGCCAGTCGCGGGGAGGTTAGGAATTATGGCTACACCTTC.

The chain links TRBV7-9 to TRBJ2-5, with 11 nucleotides matching TRBD2. V trimming: 0 bases; J trimming: 4 bases; junction bases outside the gene matches: 1. The germline CDR1 and CDR2 sequences are SEHNR and FQNEAQ (reference sequence). The CDR3 has 15 residues. The CDR3, as DNA: TGTGCCAGCAGCTTAGCCCTAGCGGGGGGAGAGACCCAGTACTTC. Translating gives CASSLALAGGETQYF.

This clone was detected a few times. The chain is built from TRBV7-2 and TRBJ1-5, with a weak D call TRBD1 (6 bases). Trimming left V 1 base short and J 4 bases short, with 11 bases between. The CDR3 consists of 15 residues. Germline values: CDR1 SGHTA, CDR2 FQGNSA. CDR3 sequence (DNA): TGTGCCAGCAGCTTAGGGGGGGGCAGAAATCAGCCCCAGCATTTT. Translating gives CASSLGGGRNQPQHF.

V is TRBV2 and J is TRBJ2-5; no clear D gene. The CDR3 length is 13 residues. V was cut by 8 bases and J by 4 bases, with 14 bases left in between. Per germline, CDR1 SNHLY and CDR2 FYNNEI. CDR3 sequence (DNA): TGTGCCAGCGGTCACGAGCGAGGAGAGACCCAGTACTTC. Translation: CASGHERGETQYF.

Comments on this clone: The sample contains more than one DNA sequence encoding this CDR3. The gene calls are TRBV18 and TRBJ2-5; TRBD1 matches at 7 bases. CDR3 length equals 13 residues. Germline CDR1 KGHSH, CDR2 LQKENI. The V gene end was trimmed by 4 bases and the J gene end by 2 bases; junction bases not matched to a gene: 1. The CDR3 region is CASSQGQQETQYF. The DNA for the CDR3 is TGTGCCAGCTCACAGGGACAGCAAGAGACCCAGTACTTC.

The rearrangement links TRBV10-3 to TRBJ2-7, with D maybe TRBD1 (5 bases). Trimming removed 6 bases from V and 3 bases from J, with 18 bases in between. The V gene's germline CDR1 is ENHRY and CDR2 SYGVKD. The length of the CDR3 is 15 residues. The CDR3 loop is CAIREHRRGNYEQYF. CDR3 DNA sequence: TGTGCCATCAGGGAACACCGTAGGGGAAACTACGAGCAGTACTTC.